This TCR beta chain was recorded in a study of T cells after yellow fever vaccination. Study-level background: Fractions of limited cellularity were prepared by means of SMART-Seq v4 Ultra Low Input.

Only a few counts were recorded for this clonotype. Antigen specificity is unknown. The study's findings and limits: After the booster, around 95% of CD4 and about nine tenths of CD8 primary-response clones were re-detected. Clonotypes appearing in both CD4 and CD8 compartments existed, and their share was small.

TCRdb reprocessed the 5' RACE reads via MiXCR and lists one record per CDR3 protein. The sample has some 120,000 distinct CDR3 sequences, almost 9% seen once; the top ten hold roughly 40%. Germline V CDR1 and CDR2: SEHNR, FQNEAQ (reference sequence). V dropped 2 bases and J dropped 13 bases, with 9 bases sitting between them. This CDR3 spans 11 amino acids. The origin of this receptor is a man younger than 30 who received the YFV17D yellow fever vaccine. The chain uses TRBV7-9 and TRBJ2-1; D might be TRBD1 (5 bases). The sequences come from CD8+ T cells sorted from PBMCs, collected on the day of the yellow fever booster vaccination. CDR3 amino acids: CASSLTGDQFF. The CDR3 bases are TGTGCCAGCAGCTTAACAGGTGATCAGTTCTTC.